This T cell receptor beta chain was recovered during a study of CD8+ T cells in alopecia areata. Treatment meaning: oral pan-JAK inhibitor, 5-10 mg twice daily. RNA, once extracted, was reverse transcribed into cDNA for use as the sequencing template. The repertoire was sequenced with immunoSEQ multiplex PCR; TCRdb's copy has only in-frame clones and lacks some. Altogether hundreds of thousands of clones are present, approximately 72% being singletons, with the ten largest covering over 1%. Germline V CDR1 and CDR2: SGHDN, FVKESK. J lost 3 bases, V lost 0 bases, and 16 bases had no gene match. The CDR3 is 20 amino acids.

Material: CD4+ T cells sorted from blood, obtained at approximately week 42, from a patient treated with tofacitinib. This chain links TRBV14 with TRBJ1-5; 8 positions agree with TRBD1. The TCR comes from a human donor with alopecia areata. The CDR3 bases are TGTGCCAGCAGCCAAGATAAGTTGAGCAGGGGGCTAACATCCAATCAGCCCCAGCATTTT. This codes for CASSQDKLSRGLTSNQPQHF.